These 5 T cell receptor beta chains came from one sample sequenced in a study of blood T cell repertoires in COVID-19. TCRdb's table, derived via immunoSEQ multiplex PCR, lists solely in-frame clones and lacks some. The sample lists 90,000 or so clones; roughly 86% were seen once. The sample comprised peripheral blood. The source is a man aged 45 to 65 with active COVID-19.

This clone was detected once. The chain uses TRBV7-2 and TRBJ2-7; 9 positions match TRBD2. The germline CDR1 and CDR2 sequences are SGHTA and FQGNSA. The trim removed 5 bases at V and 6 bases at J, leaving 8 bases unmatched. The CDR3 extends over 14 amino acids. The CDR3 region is CASSPGTSRLEQYF. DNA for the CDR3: TGTGCCAGCAGCCCCGGGACTAGCAGACTCGAGCAGTACTTC. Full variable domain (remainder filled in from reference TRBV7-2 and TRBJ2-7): GAGVSQSPSNKVTEKGKDVELRCDPISGHTALYWYRQSLGQGLEFLIYFQGNSAPDKSGLPSDRFSAERTGGSVSTLTIQRTQQEDSAVYLCASSPGTSRLEQYFGPGTRLTVT.

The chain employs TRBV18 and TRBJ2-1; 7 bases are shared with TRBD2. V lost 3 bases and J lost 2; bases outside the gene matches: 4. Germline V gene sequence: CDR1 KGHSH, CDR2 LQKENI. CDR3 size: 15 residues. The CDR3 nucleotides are TGTGCCAGCTCACCCGTGGGGACTACCTACAATGAGCAGTTCTTC. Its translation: CASSPVGTTYNEQFF.

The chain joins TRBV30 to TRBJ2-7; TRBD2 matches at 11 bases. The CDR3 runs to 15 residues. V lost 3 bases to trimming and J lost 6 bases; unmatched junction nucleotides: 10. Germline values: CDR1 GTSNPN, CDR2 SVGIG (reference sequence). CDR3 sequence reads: CAWSPGLAGGLEQYF. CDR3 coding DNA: TGTGCCTGGAGCCCCGGGCTAGCGGGGGGCCTCGAGCAGTACTTC.

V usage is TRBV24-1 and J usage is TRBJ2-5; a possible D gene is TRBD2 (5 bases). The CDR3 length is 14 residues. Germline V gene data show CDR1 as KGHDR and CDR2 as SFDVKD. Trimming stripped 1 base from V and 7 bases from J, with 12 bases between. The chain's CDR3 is CATSDFKAGGTQYF. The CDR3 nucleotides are TGTGCCACCAGTGATTTTAAGGCGGGCGGGACCCAGTACTTC.

The CDR3 loop reads CASSQDWGQGRSNEKLFF. CDR3 nucleotide sequence: TGCGCCAGCAGCCAAGATTGGGGGCAGGGTCGCTCTAATGAAAAACTGTTTTTT. The rearrangement links TRBV4-3 to TRBJ1-4; tentatively, D is TRBD1 (6 bases). Germline CDR1 reads LGHNA; CDR2 reads YSLEER. CDR3 length: 18 amino acids. The V and J ends lost 0 bases and 3 bases respectively, with 17 bases between them.